This T cell receptor beta chain was documented in a study of CD8 T cells in ankylosing spondylitis. The J segment lost 0 bases and the V segment lost 11 bases, leaving 12 bases of the junction unmatched. This CDR3 spans 15 amino acids. Study-level results: It appeared that ankylosing spondylitis blood was characterized by a TCR beta motif of under ten highly homologous variants. Disease-linked clones reportedly concentrated significantly in matched ankylosing spondylitis synovial fluid.

Regarding this clonotype: What it binds is not known.

Using quantitative 5'-RACE with molecular barcodes, the authors made TCR beta libraries. TCRdb reprocessed the 5' RACE reads with MiXCR, giving one entry per CDR3 protein. Among 200,000 to 300,000 distinct CDR3 sequences, over 30% were seen once, and the ten largest hold about 4.2%. The sample was blood, either unsorted or a sorted T cell fraction (not recorded which). This clonotype was sampled from a male donor with ankylosing spondylitis or in good health (not recorded which). The chain carries TRBV12-3 or TRBV12-4 and TRBJ2-7; 8 bases align to TRBD2. CDR3 region: CAPPLAGGGSYEQYF. As DNA, the CDR3 is TGTGCCCCACCATTGGCCGGGGGGGGCTCCTACGAGCAGTACTTC.